Listed below are T cell receptor beta chains from one sample, sequenced in a study of memory CD4+ T cells and cytomegalovirus serostatus. Libraries were prepared by immunoSEQ multiplex PCR; TCRdb keeps only in-frame clonotypes and omits some of them. This table has under 85,000 clones, about 78% appearing once. Sequencing was performed on memory CD4+ T cells from blood. Every receptor here comes from an adult in good health and CMV-seropositive. The conserved cysteine and the conserved F or W are not part of the CDR3 here. Fields, in order: V gene, clone size, J gene, CDR3 protein. Not every row has a clone size; where given, it reads once, few, many or a size class.

v_call: TRBV5-1; clone_size: few; j_call: TRBJ2-7; cdr3_aa: ASSFITGYEQY
v_call: TRBV5-4; clone_size: NA; j_call: TRBJ2-1; cdr3_aa: ASSSPQGQGANNEQF
v_call: TRBV27; clone_size: NA; j_call: TRBJ2-1; cdr3_aa: ASSHRGTTTRDEQF
v_call: TRBV6-1; clone_size: NA; j_call: TRBJ1-2; cdr3_aa: ASSEGTYGYT
v_call: TRBV30; clone_size: few; j_call: TRBJ2-5; cdr3_aa: ALRSGSGGETQY
v_call: TRBV4-2; clone_size: NA; j_call: TRBJ1-5; cdr3_aa: ASSQGEGVGGTNQPQH
v_call: TRBV2; clone_size: NA; j_call: TRBJ2-2; cdr3_aa: ASSEAGFATGELF
v_call: TRBV2; clone_size: NA; j_call: TRBJ1-1; cdr3_aa: ASSGRRGTEAF
v_call: TRBV15; clone_size: NA; j_call: TRBJ1-3; cdr3_aa: ATSSRPGGSGNTIY
v_call: TRBV2; clone_size: once; j_call: TRBJ1-2; cdr3_aa: AGSAFYGYT
v_call: TRBV19; clone_size: NA; j_call: TRBJ2-5; cdr3_aa: ASSPILTGVKTQY
v_call: TRBV7-2; clone_size: NA; j_call: TRBJ2-5; cdr3_aa: ASSFAGEETQY
v_call: TRBV7-2; clone_size: NA; j_call: TRBJ2-1; cdr3_aa: ASSLEGSAGQF
v_call: TRBV7-2; clone_size: NA; j_call: TRBJ1-4; cdr3_aa: ASSRNSGGDNEKLF
v_call: TRBV5-4; clone_size: NA; j_call: TRBJ1-2; cdr3_aa: ASSAQAGVDYGYT
v_call: TRBV30; clone_size: NA; j_call: TRBJ1-1; cdr3_aa: AWRDDRNTEAF
v_call: TRBV5-1; clone_size: once; j_call: TRBJ2-2; cdr3_aa: ASSLGVNTGELF
v_call: TRBV6-5; clone_size: NA; j_call: TRBJ2-3; cdr3_aa: ASRPLLGAETQY
v_call: TRBV29-1; clone_size: NA; j_call: TRBJ2-3; cdr3_aa: SVAGSRGADTQY
v_call: TRBV7-9; clone_size: few; j_call: TRBJ2-3; cdr3_aa: ASRQGWGSTDTQY
v_call: TRBV5-4; clone_size: NA; j_call: TRBJ1-2; cdr3_aa: ASSPIRQTTNYGYT
v_call: TRBV15; clone_size: NA; j_call: TRBJ1-1; cdr3_aa: ATRISLNTEAF
v_call: TRBV30; clone_size: once; j_call: TRBJ2-3; cdr3_aa: AWSRDAGTDTQY
v_call: TRBV30; clone_size: once; j_call: TRBJ2-7; cdr3_aa: AWSVGTDGAYEQY
v_call: TRBV11-3; clone_size: NA; j_call: TRBJ1-1; cdr3_aa: ASSLDKRGAMNTEAF
v_call: TRBV11-2; clone_size: once; j_call: TRBJ2-3; cdr3_aa: ASSFGGDSYTDTQY
v_call: TRBV6-1; clone_size: NA; j_call: TRBJ2-1; cdr3_aa: ASSEVAGSSYNEQF
v_call: TRBV7-6; clone_size: few; j_call: TRBJ1-4; cdr3_aa: ASSQSHRADEKLF
v_call: TRBV7-9; clone_size: NA; j_call: TRBJ1-2; cdr3_aa: ASSHSPGLGPGYGYT
v_call: TRBV28; clone_size: few; j_call: TRBJ1-1; cdr3_aa: ASTTISRGAYTEAF
v_call: TRBV2; clone_size: NA; j_call: TRBJ2-1; cdr3_aa: ASSLAGGAYNEQF
v_call: TRBV28; clone_size: NA; j_call: TRBJ1-1; cdr3_aa: ASSLLSGNTEAF
v_call: TRBV7-9; clone_size: NA; j_call: TRBJ2-7; cdr3_aa: ASSDYYEQY
v_call: TRBV7-2; clone_size: NA; j_call: TRBJ2-5; cdr3_aa: ASSTWDYQETQY
v_call: TRBV2; clone_size: few; j_call: TRBJ1-2; cdr3_aa: ASSLRPGGGGGYT
v_call: TRBV14; clone_size: NA; j_call: TRBJ1-5; cdr3_aa: ASSQNRGQPQH
v_call: TRBV19; clone_size: NA; j_call: TRBJ2-3; cdr3_aa: ASSMGLGMDTQY
v_call: TRBV2; clone_size: NA; j_call: TRBJ2-2; cdr3_aa: ASRETSGIVSGELF
v_call: TRBV2; clone_size: few; j_call: TRBJ1-2; cdr3_aa: ASSVRDYGYT
v_call: TRBV4-3; clone_size: NA; j_call: TRBJ1-3; cdr3_aa: ASSREYRSGGNTIY
v_call: TRBV18; clone_size: few; j_call: TRBJ2-3; cdr3_aa: ASSPGLDTDTQY
v_call: TRBV18; clone_size: NA; j_call: TRBJ2-3; cdr3_aa: ASSQPGQGAGDTQY
v_call: TRBV2; clone_size: NA; j_call: TRBJ1-6; cdr3_aa: ASSESSNSPLH
v_call: TRBV7-2; clone_size: NA; j_call: TRBJ1-5; cdr3_aa: ASSWDRDSNQPQH